The rows below give T cell receptor beta chains drawn from one sample of a study of hypomethylating agent response in myelodysplastic syndrome. The data were produced by immunoSEQ multiplex PCR, yet TCRdb's version contains in-frame clones alone and is incomplete. The sample holds approximately 3,300 clones; more than 75% are singletons and the top ten take less than 20%. Here the sequenced sample was bone marrow, taken before or after starting hypomethylating agent treatment for myelodysplastic syndrome (not recorded which). These receptors came from a human donor with myelodysplastic syndrome. Each CDR3 is given with its conserved first and last residue. The order of the fields is clone size, D gene, J gene, V gene, CDR3 protein, CDR3 DNA. A D gene is named only where the DNA matches it firmly. Only some rows state a clone size, as once, few, many or a class for expanded clones.

clone_size: .; d_call: .; j_call: TRBJ1-2; v_call: TRBV11-1; cdr3_aa: CASSLTRTSAYGYTF; cdr3_nt: TGTGCCAGCAGCTTAACTCGGACCTCGGCCTATGGCTACACCTTC
clone_size: few; d_call: TRBD1; j_call: TRBJ1-1; v_call: TRBV2; cdr3_aa: CASSDRDRGHDTEAFF; cdr3_nt: TGTGCCAGCAGCGACCGGGACAGGGGGCATGACACTGAAGCTTTCTTT
clone_size: .; d_call: TRBD2; j_call: TRBJ2-1; v_call: TRBV4-3; cdr3_aa: CASSRTSGRGNEQFF; cdr3_nt: TGCGCCAGCAGCCGAACTAGCGGGCGAGGGAATGAGCAGTTCTTC
clone_size: .; d_call: .; j_call: TRBJ2-7; v_call: TRBV19; cdr3_aa: CASSIDLDSYEQYF; cdr3_nt: TGTGCCAGTAGTATAGACCTGGACTCCTACGAGCAGTACTTC
clone_size: .; d_call: .; j_call: TRBJ2-1; v_call: TRBV9; cdr3_aa: CASSVGLNNEQFF; cdr3_nt: TGTGCCAGCAGCGTAGGACTAAACAATGAGCAGTTCTTC
clone_size: .; d_call: TRBD1; j_call: TRBJ2-5; v_call: TRBV7-2; cdr3_aa: CASSPDRGRWETQYF; cdr3_nt: TGTGCCAGCAGCCCCGACAGGGGGCGCTGGGAGACCCAGTACTTC
clone_size: .; d_call: .; j_call: TRBJ1-4; v_call: TRBV19; cdr3_aa: CASSIVDNRRELFF; cdr3_nt: TGTGCCAGTAGTATAGTCGACAACCGGAGGGAACTGTTTTTT
clone_size: .; d_call: .; j_call: TRBJ2-7; v_call: TRBV7-6; cdr3_aa: CASSPLTSSYEQYF; cdr3_nt: TGTGCCAGCAGCCCCTTGACTAGTTCCTACGAGCAGTACTTC
clone_size: .; d_call: TRBD1; j_call: TRBJ2-3; v_call: TRBV7-9; cdr3_aa: CASSLLGQIDTQYF; cdr3_nt: TGTGCCAGCAGCTTACTGGGACAGATAGATACGCAGTATTTT
clone_size: .; d_call: TRBD1; j_call: TRBJ1-3; v_call: TRBV5-1; cdr3_aa: CASSSTGDGNTIYF; cdr3_nt: TGCGCCAGCAGCTCGACAGGGGATGGAAACACCATATATTTT
clone_size: once; d_call: TRBD2; j_call: TRBJ2-3; v_call: TRBV6-5; cdr3_aa: CASSFTSGGAQDTQYF; cdr3_nt: TGTGCCAGCAGTTTCACTAGCGGGGGGGCGCAAGATACGCAGTATTTT
clone_size: .; d_call: TRBD1; j_call: TRBJ2-1; v_call: TRBV19; cdr3_aa: CASSSDRGPYNEQFF; cdr3_nt: TGTGCCAGTAGCTCTGATAGGGGGCCCTACAATGAGCAGTTCTTC
clone_size: .; d_call: .; j_call: TRBJ1-4; v_call: TRBV5-6; cdr3_aa: CASSRGRLTNEKLFF; cdr3_nt: TGTGCCAGCAGCCGGGGACGGTTAACTAATGAAAAACTGTTTTTT
clone_size: .; d_call: TRBD1; j_call: TRBJ1-1; v_call: TRBV30; cdr3_aa: CAWKTTGGSEAFF; cdr3_nt: TGTGCCTGGAAAACCACAGGGGGCTCTGAAGCTTTCTTT
clone_size: .; d_call: .; j_call: TRBJ2-1; v_call: TRBV5-1; cdr3_aa: CASSLGGNEQFF; cdr3_nt: TGCGCCAGCAGCTTGGGGGGGAATGAGCAGTTCTTC
clone_size: .; d_call: .; j_call: TRBJ2-2; v_call: TRBV7-2; cdr3_aa: CASSLSRNTGELFF; cdr3_nt: TGTGCCAGCAGCTTATCTCGGAACACCGGGGAGCTGTTTTTT
clone_size: .; d_call: .; j_call: TRBJ1-1; v_call: TRBV28; cdr3_aa: CASSLGGLWTEAFF; cdr3_nt: TGTGCCAGCAGTTTGGGGGGGTTGTGGACTGAAGCTTTCTTT
clone_size: .; d_call: .; j_call: TRBJ1-1; v_call: TRBV30; cdr3_aa: CAWSPSDTEAFF; cdr3_nt: TGTGCCTGGAGTCCCTCGGACACTGAAGCTTTCTTT
clone_size: .; d_call: .; j_call: TRBJ2-3; v_call: TRBV4-2; cdr3_aa: CASSQEQYTQYF; cdr3_nt: TGTGCCAGCAGCCAAGAACAGTATACGCAGTATTTT
clone_size: .; d_call: .; j_call: TRBJ2-1; v_call: TRBV7-9; cdr3_aa: CASSSLGEIKNEQFF; cdr3_nt: TGTGCCAGCAGCTCCCTAGGGGAGATAAAGAATGAGCAGTTCTTC
clone_size: .; d_call: .; j_call: TRBJ1-4; v_call: TRBV6-1; cdr3_aa: CASNERALGEKLFF; cdr3_nt: TGTGCCAGCAACGAACGGGCCCTGGGTGAAAAACTGTTTTTT
clone_size: .; d_call: .; j_call: TRBJ2-2; v_call: TRBV6-4; cdr3_aa: CASSGTNTGELFF; cdr3_nt: TGTGCCAGCAGTGGGACAAACACCGGGGAGCTGTTTTTT
clone_size: .; d_call: .; j_call: TRBJ1-4; v_call: TRBV5-4; cdr3_aa: CASSLAVGAGKLFF; cdr3_nt: TGTGCCAGCAGCTTGGCGGTCGGGGCTGGAAAACTGTTTTTT
clone_size: once; d_call: .; j_call: TRBJ2-7; v_call: TRBV4-3; cdr3_aa: CASSPSQQGIYEQYF; cdr3_nt: TGCGCCAGCAGCCCGTCCCAACAGGGCATCTACGAGCAGTACTTC
clone_size: once; d_call: .; j_call: TRBJ2-2; v_call: TRBV6-5; cdr3_aa: CASSSPHLPNTGELFF; cdr3_nt: TGTGCCAGCAGTTCCCCCCACTTACCGAACACCGGGGAGCTGTTTTTT
clone_size: .; d_call: .; j_call: TRBJ1-5; v_call: TRBV28; cdr3_aa: CASSYDHGQPQHF; cdr3_nt: TGTGCCAGCAGTTACGACCATGGTCAGCCCCAGCATTTT